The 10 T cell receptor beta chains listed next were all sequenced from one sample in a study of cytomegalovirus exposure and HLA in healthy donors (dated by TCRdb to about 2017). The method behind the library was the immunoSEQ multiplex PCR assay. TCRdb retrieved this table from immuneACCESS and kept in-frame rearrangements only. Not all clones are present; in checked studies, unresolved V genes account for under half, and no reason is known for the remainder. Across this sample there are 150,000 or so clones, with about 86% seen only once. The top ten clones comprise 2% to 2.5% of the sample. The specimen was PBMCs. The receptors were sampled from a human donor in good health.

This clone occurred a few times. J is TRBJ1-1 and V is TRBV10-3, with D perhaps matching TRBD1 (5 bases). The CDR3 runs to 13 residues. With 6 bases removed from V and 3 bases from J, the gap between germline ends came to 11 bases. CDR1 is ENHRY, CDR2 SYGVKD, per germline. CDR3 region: CAIRTREDTEAFF. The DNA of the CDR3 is TGTGCCATCAGAACCAGGGAGGACACTGAAGCTTTCTTT.

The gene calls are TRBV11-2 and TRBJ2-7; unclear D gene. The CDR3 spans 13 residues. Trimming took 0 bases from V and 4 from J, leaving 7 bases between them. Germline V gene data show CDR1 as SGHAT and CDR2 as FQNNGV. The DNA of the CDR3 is TGTGCCAGCAGCTTAGATCGAACATACGAGCAGTACTTC. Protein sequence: CASSLDRTYEQYF.

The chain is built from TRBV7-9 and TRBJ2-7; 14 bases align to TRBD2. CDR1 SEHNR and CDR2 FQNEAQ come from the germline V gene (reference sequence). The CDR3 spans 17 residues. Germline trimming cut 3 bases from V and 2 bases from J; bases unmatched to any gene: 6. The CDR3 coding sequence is TGTGCCAGCAGCTTGGGGACTAGCGGGGGCCTTCCCTACGAGCAGTACTTC. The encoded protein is CASSLGTSGGLPYEQYF.

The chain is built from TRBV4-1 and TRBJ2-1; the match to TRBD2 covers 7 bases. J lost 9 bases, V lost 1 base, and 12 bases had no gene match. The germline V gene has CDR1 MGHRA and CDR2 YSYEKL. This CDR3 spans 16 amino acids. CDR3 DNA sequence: TGCGCCAGCAGCCAAGTGGGCGGGAGAGGACCTGTTGAGCAGTTCTTC. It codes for CASSQVGGRGPVEQFF.

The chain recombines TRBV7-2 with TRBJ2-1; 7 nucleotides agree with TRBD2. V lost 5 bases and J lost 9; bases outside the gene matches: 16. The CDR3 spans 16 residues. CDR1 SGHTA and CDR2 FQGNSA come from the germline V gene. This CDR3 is CASSPMGVAGKGEQFF. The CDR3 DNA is TGTGCCAGCAGCCCAATGGGGGTAGCGGGTAAAGGTGAGCAGTTCTTC.

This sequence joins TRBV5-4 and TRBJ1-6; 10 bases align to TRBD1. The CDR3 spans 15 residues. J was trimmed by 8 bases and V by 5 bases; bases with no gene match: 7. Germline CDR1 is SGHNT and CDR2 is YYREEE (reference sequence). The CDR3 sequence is CASRRGTGDYSPLHF. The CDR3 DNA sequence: TGTGCCAGCAGACGCGGGACAGGGGATTATTCACCCCTCCACTTT.

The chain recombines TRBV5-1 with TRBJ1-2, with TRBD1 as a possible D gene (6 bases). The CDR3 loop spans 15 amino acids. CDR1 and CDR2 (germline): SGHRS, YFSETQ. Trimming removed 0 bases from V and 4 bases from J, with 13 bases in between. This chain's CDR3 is CASSLVDSAFYGYTF. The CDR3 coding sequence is TGCGCCAGCAGCTTGGTGGACAGCGCTTTCTATGGCTACACCTTC.

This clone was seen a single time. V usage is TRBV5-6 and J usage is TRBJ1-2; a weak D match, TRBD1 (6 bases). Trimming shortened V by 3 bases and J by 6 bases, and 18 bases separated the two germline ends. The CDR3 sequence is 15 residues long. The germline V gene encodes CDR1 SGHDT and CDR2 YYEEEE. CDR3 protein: CASSSLSRGADGYTF. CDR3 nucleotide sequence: TGTGCCAGCAGCTCCCTGTCACGGGGGGCTGATGGCTACACCTTC.

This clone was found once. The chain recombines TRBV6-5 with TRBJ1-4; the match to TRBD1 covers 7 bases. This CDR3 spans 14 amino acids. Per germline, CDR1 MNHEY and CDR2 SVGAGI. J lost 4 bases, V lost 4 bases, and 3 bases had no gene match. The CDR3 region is CASSSDRRNEKLFF. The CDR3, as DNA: TGTGCCAGCAGTTCGGACAGGCGTAATGAAAAACTGTTTTTT.

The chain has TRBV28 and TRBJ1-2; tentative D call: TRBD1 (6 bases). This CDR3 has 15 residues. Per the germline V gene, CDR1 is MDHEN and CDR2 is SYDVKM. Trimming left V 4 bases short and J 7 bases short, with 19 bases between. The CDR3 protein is CASSSLNRESGGYTF. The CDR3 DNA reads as TGTGCCAGCAGTTCCCTCAACAGGGAAAGCGGTGGCTACACCTTC.